The 9 T cell receptor beta chains given below trace back to one sample, sequenced in a study of cytomegalovirus exposure and HLA in healthy donors. Here immunoSEQ multiplex PCR was the method, and the copy in TCRdb shows in-frame clones only, minus some. The sample lists around 120,000 clones, roughly 90% seen once, with just under 6.5% in the top ten. Sequencing was performed on PBMCs. All receptors derive from a woman aged 18-29 years in good health and CMV-seropositive.

V gene TRBV15 combines with J gene TRBJ2-7; TRBD1 matches at 7 bases. Germline V lookup: CDR1 LNHNV, CDR2 YYDKDF (reference sequence). The CDR3 contains 15 residues. V gave up 2 bases and J gave up 3 bases; unmatched junction bases: 7. The chain's CDR3 is CATSRRPGQFYEQYF. CDR3 nucleotides: TGTGCCACCAGCAGACGCCCGGGACAGTTCTACGAGCAGTACTTC.

The rearrangement uses TRBV19 and TRBJ2-1, with 13 bases that match TRBD2. Germline CDR1 and CDR2: LNHDA and SQIVND (reference sequence). This CDR3 comprises 18 residues. Trimming cost V 6 bases and J 1 base; bases outside gene matches: 9. CDR3 in amino acids: CASSPGTSGAASYNEQFF. CDR3 coding DNA: TGTGCCAGTAGCCCAGGGACTAGCGGGGCTGCGTCCTACAATGAGCAGTTCTTC.

This clone showed up just once. The V and J genes are TRBV5-1 and TRBJ2-2; 8 bases agree with TRBD2. The V gene end was trimmed by 5 bases and the J gene end by 6 bases; junction bases not matched to a gene: 6. This CDR3 has 14 residues. The germline V gene encodes CDR1 SGHRS and CDR2 YFSETQ. The CDR3 sequence is CASRYPGGPGELFF. CDR3 nucleotide sequence: TGCGCCAGCAGATACCCGGGGGGGCCCGGGGAGCTGTTTTTT. The whole variable domain, remainder taken from reference TRBV5-1 and TRBJ2-2, is KAGVTQTPRYLIKTRGQQVTLSCSPISGHRSVSWYQQTPGQGLQFLFEYFSETQRNKGNFPGRFSGRQFSNSRSEMNVSTLELGDSALYLCASRYPGGPGELFFGEGSRLTVL.

This chain connects TRBV10-2 to TRBJ1-1, with D hard to call. Trimming cost V 7 bases and J 3 bases, with 15 bases left between them. In germline, CDR1 is WSHSY, CDR2 SAAADI. The length of the CDR3 is 14 residues. As DNA, the CDR3 is TGCGCCAGCAACCTGGACTCTCGGTACACTGAAGCTTTCTTT. This gives the protein CASNLDSRYTEAFF.

This clone was picked up a small number of times. J is TRBJ2-1 and V is TRBV5-6, with 9 bases that match TRBD2. This CDR3 has 15 residues. CDR1 and CDR2 from the germline V gene are SGHDT and YYEEEE. The junction had 9 bases not matched to a gene; V was cut back by 4 bases and J by 7 bases. The CDR3: CASSPLGGGANEQFF. In nucleotides, the CDR3 is TGTGCCAGCAGCCCCCTTGGCGGGGGGGCAAATGAGCAGTTCTTC.

The chain carries TRBV5-1 and TRBJ2-7; maybe TRBD2 (6 bases). CDR1 SGHRS and CDR2 YFSETQ come from the germline V gene. The CDR3 has 15 residues. V lost 1 base to trimming and J lost 4 bases, with 15 bases between them. DNA for the CDR3: TGCGCCAGCAGCTTGAGGGCGGGACGCGTGTACGAGCAGTACTTC. Protein: CASSLRAGRVYEQYF.

V and J are TRBV5-1 and TRBJ2-2; 8 positions match TRBD2. Germline V CDR1 and CDR2: SGHRS, YFSETQ. The trim removed 4 bases at V and 3 bases at J, leaving 5 bases unmatched. This CDR3 contains 15 residues. In DNA form, the CDR3 reads TGCGCCAGCAGCCCCGGGGGGGGTTACACCGGGGAGCTGTTTTTT. The encoded protein is CASSPGGGYTGELFF.

This clone has only one observation. V and J are TRBV29-1 and TRBJ1-2, with D tentatively TRBD1 (5 bases). CDR1 is SQVTM, CDR2 ANQGSEA, per germline. Trimming took off 3 bases at V and 2 bases at J, with 7 bases between the two ends. The CDR3 covers 12 residues. Here the CDR3 DNA reads TGCAGCGTTGAGACAGCCAACTATGGCTACACCTTC. This encodes CSVETANYGYTF. Variable domain in full (rest from reference TRBV29-1 and TRBJ1-2): SAVISQKPSRDICQRGTSLTIQCQVDSQVTMMFWYRQQPGQSLTLIATANQGSEATYESGFVIDKFPISRPNLTFSTLTVSNMSPEDSSIYLCSVETANYGYTFGSGTRLTVV.

This clone was seen a few times. The chain couples TRBV10-3 to TRBJ1-1; 7 bases are a match to TRBD1. The CDR3 loop spans 13 amino acids. V lost 6 bases to trimming and J lost 1 base; unmatched junction nucleotides: 2. Germline V gene sequence: CDR1 ENHRY, CDR2 SYGVKD. The CDR3 coding sequence is TGTGCCATCAGACGACAGGGGAACACTGAAGCTTTCTTT. Its protein is CAIRRQGNTEAFF.